This is a list of T cell receptor beta chains from one sample in a study of T cell responses to AZD1222 COVID-19 vaccine. Method: immunoSEQ multiplex PCR; TCRdb's copy keeps in-frame clones and lacks some. The sample holds about 200,000 clones, approximately 89% seen once. The specimen comprised peripheral blood, sampled 28 days after the second AZD1222 dose. All receptors derive from an adult who received the AZD1222 COVID-19 vaccine. Each CDR3 is given with its conserved first and last residue. D genes are given only for firm matches. Clone size is shown for a subset of rows, as once, few, many or a class of expanded clone.

clone size,V gene,J gene,D gene,CDR3 DNA,CDR3 protein
once,TRBV7-9,TRBJ1-4,TRBD1,TGTGCCAGCAGCGTGGACAGGGGGCCTGAAAAACTGTTTTTT,CASSVDRGPEKLFF
NA,TRBV4-2,TRBJ1-5,NA,TGTGCCAGCAGCCAAGATGAGGGGCAGCCCCAGCATTTT,CASSQDEGQPQHF
NA,TRBV30,TRBJ1-2,NA,TGTGCCTGGAGTGTGTGGGAAGCGGGTGGCTACACCTTC,CAWSVWEAGGYTF
NA,TRBV13,TRBJ1-6,NA,TGTGCCAGCAGCTTAGCAGGTCCCTATAATTCACCCCTCCACTTT,CASSLAGPYNSPLHF
once,TRBV7-2,TRBJ2-1,NA,TGTGCCAGCAGCTTAGAAGGGACGGAGATCAATGAGCAGTTCTTC,CASSLEGTEINEQFF
NA,TRBV7-8,TRBJ1-2,NA,TGTGCCAGCAGCTTAGTCGCAGGAGCTAACTATGGCTACACCTTC,CASSLVAGANYGYTF
NA,TRBV5-5,TRBJ2-7,NA,TGTGCCAGCAGCCCCCCCGACTACGAGCAGTACTTC,CASSPPDYEQYF
NA,TRBV15,TRBJ2-1,NA,TGTGCCACCAGCAGAGATTACCCCTCCGGTGAGCAGTTCTTC,CATSRDYPSGEQFF
NA,TRBV28,TRBJ1-2,NA,TGTGCCAGCAGTTTACCCACAGGAAGAAACTATGGCTACACCTTC,CASSLPTGRNYGYTF
NA,TRBV29-1,TRBJ2-3,TRBD2,TGCAGCAAGGTGGGGTGCGGGAGGTACCCTTCTAGCACAGATACGCAGTATTTT,CSKVGCGRYPSSTDTQYF
NA,TRBV12-3/TRBV12-4,TRBJ2-2,NA,TGTGCCAGCAGTTTGAGCGAAACCGGGGAGCTGTTTTTT,CASSLSETGELFF
NA,TRBV6-6,TRBJ1-4,NA,TGTGCCAGCAGTCCGGGACACTCCTCGACTGCAACTAATGAAAAACTGTTTTTT,CASSPGHSSTATNEKLFF
NA,TRBV19,TRBJ1-4,TRBD1,TGTGCCAGTATTTCACAGGGGCAGGAAAAACTGTTTTTT,CASISQGQEKLFF
NA,TRBV13,TRBJ1-1,NA,TGTGCCAGCAGCCCGGGACAGAACACTGAAGCTTTCTTT,CASSPGQNTEAFF
NA,TRBV9,TRBJ2-3,TRBD2,TGTGCCAGCAGCGTCAGCGGGAGAGGGGCAGATACGCAGTATTTT,CASSVSGRGADTQYF
NA,TRBV6-5,TRBJ2-3,TRBD2,TGTGCCAGCGGGGGGGAAAGCACAGATACGCAGTATTTT,CASGGESTDTQYF
NA,TRBV9,TRBJ2-1,NA,TGTGCCAGCAGCGAGAGGGGGACGAGCAGGGATGAGCAGTTCTTC,CASSERGTSRDEQFF
NA,TRBV7-3,TRBJ2-2,NA,TGTGCCAGCAGCCTAAGCCCCCGGGACTCCGCCGGGGAGCTGTTTTTT,CASSLSPRDSAGELFF
NA,TRBV7-2,TRBJ1-2,TRBD1,TGTGCCAGCAGCTTAGATCGGACAGGGGGCTATGGCTACACCTTC,CASSLDRTGGYGYTF
NA,TRBV28,TRBJ1-1,NA,TGTGCCAGCAGTTTACGGGCAGTTAGGAACACTGAAGCTTTCTTT,CASSLRAVRNTEAFF
NA,TRBV18,TRBJ1-3,NA,TGTGCCAGCTCGCCACCATCGGGTATGACTGGAAACACCATATATTTT,CASSPPSGMTGNTIYF
NA,TRBV2,TRBJ1-5,NA,TGTGCCAGCCAGACCGGGACTGGGAATCAGCCCCAGCATTTT,CASQTGTGNQPQHF
NA,TRBV10-3,TRBJ1-1,NA,TGTGCCATCAGTGAGCGACACACGACGCCTATGAACACTGAAGCTTTCTTT,CAISERHTTPMNTEAFF
NA,TRBV14,TRBJ1-4,NA,TGTGCCAGCAGCCAAGTCGGCAGGCATGAAAAACTGTTTTTT,CASSQVGRHEKLFF
NA,TRBV27,TRBJ1-2,NA,TGTGCCAGTCGCCTGCTACAGGGAAACCACTATGGCTACACCTTC,CASRLLQGNHYGYTF
NA,TRBV28,TRBJ2-7,NA,TGTGCCAGCAGTTCCCCCGGAGAGAGCTCCTACGAGCAGTACTTC,CASSSPGESSYEQYF
NA,TRBV29-1,TRBJ2-5,NA,TGCAGCGTGATGGTCTACCAAGAGACCCAGTACTTC,CSVMVYQETQYF
NA,TRBV28,TRBJ2-7,NA,TGTGCCAGCAGTTTATTAGGGCCTGCCTACGAGCAGTACTTC,CASSLLGPAYEQYF
NA,TRBV5-1,TRBJ2-7,NA,TGCGCCAGCAGCGAGTTATTCGCGGGTACCTACGAGCAGTACTTC,CASSELFAGTYEQYF
NA,TRBV5-1,TRBJ1-1,TRBD1,TGCGCCAGCAGCGTACAGGGGGCTGGCGACACTGAAGCTTTCTTT,CASSVQGAGDTEAFF
NA,TRBV19,TRBJ2-6,TRBD2,TGTGCCAGTAGTGAAGGACTAGCGGGAGTACCTGGGGCCAACGTCCTGACTTTC,CASSEGLAGVPGANVLTF
NA,TRBV27,TRBJ2-7,TRBD1,TGTGCCAGCAGTTTATCCGGACAGGGGGCGAGAGCCTTCCTAGACGAGCAGTACTTC,CASSLSGQGARAFLDEQYF
NA,TRBV19,TRBJ1-5,NA,TGTGCCAGTAGTGCTGAGAGAAGCAATCAGCCCCAGCATTTT,CASSAERSNQPQHF
NA,TRBV30,TRBJ1-2,NA,TGTGCCTGGAGTGGGGCCCCCCCCATTCATTATGGCTACACCTTC,CAWSGAPPIHYGYTF
few,TRBV27,TRBJ2-7,NA,TGTGCCAGCAGCCTTACGTTCGTCTCCTACGAGCAGTACTTC,CASSLTFVSYEQYF
NA,TRBV28,TRBJ1-1,TRBD1,TGTGCCAGCAGCCGAACAGGGGGAGCTTTCTTT,CASSRTGGAFF
NA,TRBV6-5,TRBJ1-2,NA,TGTGCCAGCAGTTCCCTGGATAAACTATGGGGCTACACCTTC,CASSSLDKLWGYTF
NA,TRBV7-2,TRBJ1-1,NA,TGTGCCAGCAGCCAGGGGCAGTCTTTGGGAGCTTTCTTT,CASSQGQSLGAFF
NA,TRBV10-2,TRBJ1-2,NA,TGCGCCAGCAGTGACCAGAGAAATCTCTATGGCTACACCTTC,CASSDQRNLYGYTF
once,TRBV24-1,TRBJ2-1,TRBD2,TGTGCCACCAGTGGGTCGGGAGGGTCCTCGAGCTCCTACAATGAGCAGTTCTTC,CATSGSGGSSSSYNEQFF
NA,TRBV7-2,TRBJ2-3,NA,TGTGCCAGCAGCTTTCTCGGAGATACGCAGTATTTT,CASSFLGDTQYF
NA,TRBV12-3/TRBV12-4,TRBJ1-5,NA,TGTGCCAGCAGTTGGGGGGATCAGCCCCAGCATTTT,CASSWGDQPQHF
NA,TRBV10-1,TRBJ2-2,NA,TGCGCCAGCAGTGGGTCTTGGTCCACCGGGGAGCTGTTTTTT,CASSGSWSTGELFF
NA,TRBV15,TRBJ2-1,NA,TGTGCCACCAACCGACTACCATACAATGAGCAGTTCTTC,CATNRLPYNEQFF
NA,TRBV5-1,TRBJ1-4,NA,TGCGCCAGCAGCTTGGACGTGGTCCGATCTGAGATTAATGAAAAACTGTTTTTT,CASSLDVVRSEINEKLFF
once,TRBV7-4,TRBJ1-6,NA,TGTGCCAGCAGCATAGAAGGAGTAGGCAATTCACCCCTCCACTTT,CASSIEGVGNSPLHF
NA,TRBV4-1,TRBJ2-3,NA,TGCGCCAGCAGCCACCAAAAAGCAGATACGCAGTATTTT,CASSHQKADTQYF
NA,TRBV28,TRBJ2-7,NA,TGTGCCAGCAGTTTAAGACAGGTTCCTAAAGTTGGGTGGACGGCCTACGAGCAGTACTTC,CASSLRQVPKVGWTAYEQYF
NA,TRBV18,TRBJ2-6,NA,TGTGCCAGCTCACCACCTACCTCTGGGGCCAACGTCCTGACTTTC,CASSPPTSGANVLTF
NA,TRBV30,TRBJ2-1,TRBD2,TGTGCCTGGAGGCAAGCGGGAGGAGAGCAGTTCTTC,CAWRQAGGEQFF
NA,TRBV27,TRBJ1-1,TRBD1,TGTGCCAGCAGTTTATTTCAGGGGGGGGACACTGAAGCTTTCTTT,CASSLFQGGDTEAFF
NA,TRBV7-9,TRBJ1-5,NA,TGTGCCAGCAGCTTCAATGGGGGAGAGACCAATCAGCCCCAGCATTTT,CASSFNGGETNQPQHF
once,TRBV6-5,TRBJ1-2,NA,TGTGCCAGCAGTTACTCCGGGACGGGCGGCTATGGCTACACCTTC,CASSYSGTGGYGYTF
NA,TRBV7-2,TRBJ1-4,TRBD1,TGTGCCAGCAGCCCCGGGACAGGGGTCGTAGGACTGTTTTTT,CASSPGTGVVGLFF